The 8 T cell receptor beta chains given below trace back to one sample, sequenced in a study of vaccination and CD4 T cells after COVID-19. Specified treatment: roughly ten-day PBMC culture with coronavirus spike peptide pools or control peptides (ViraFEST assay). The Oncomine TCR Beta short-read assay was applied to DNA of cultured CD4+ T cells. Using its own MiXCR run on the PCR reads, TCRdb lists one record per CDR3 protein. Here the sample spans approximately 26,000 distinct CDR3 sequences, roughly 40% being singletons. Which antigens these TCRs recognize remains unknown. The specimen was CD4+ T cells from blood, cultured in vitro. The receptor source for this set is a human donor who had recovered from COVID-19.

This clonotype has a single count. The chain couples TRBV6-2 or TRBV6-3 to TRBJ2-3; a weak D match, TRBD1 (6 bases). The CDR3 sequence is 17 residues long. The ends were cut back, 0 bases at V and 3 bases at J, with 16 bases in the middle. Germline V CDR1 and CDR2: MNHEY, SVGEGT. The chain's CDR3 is CASSYSTFWQGTDTQYF. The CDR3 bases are TGTGCCAGCAGTTACTCGACTTTTTGGCAGGGGACAGATACGCAGTATTTT.

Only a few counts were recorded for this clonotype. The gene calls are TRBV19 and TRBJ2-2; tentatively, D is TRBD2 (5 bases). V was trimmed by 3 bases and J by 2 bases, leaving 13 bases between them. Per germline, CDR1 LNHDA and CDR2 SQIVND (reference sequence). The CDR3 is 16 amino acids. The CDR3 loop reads CASSIEASLNTGELFF. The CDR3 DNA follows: TGTGCCAGTAGTATCGAAGCTAGCCTCAACACCGGGGAGCTGTTTTTT.

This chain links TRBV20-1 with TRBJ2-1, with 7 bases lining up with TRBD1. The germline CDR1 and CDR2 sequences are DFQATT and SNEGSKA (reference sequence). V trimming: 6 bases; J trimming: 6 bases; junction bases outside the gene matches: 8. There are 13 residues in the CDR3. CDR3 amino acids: CSAHDRASNEQFF. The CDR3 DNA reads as TGCAGTGCCCACGACAGGGCCAGCAATGAGCAGTTCTTC.

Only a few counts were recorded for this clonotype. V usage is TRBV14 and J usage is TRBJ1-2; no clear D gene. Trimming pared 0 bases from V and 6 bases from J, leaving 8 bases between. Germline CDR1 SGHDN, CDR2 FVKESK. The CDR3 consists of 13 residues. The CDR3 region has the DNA TGTGCCAGCAGCCAAGACTTGGTGGATGGCTACACCTTC. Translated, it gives CASSQDLVDGYTF.

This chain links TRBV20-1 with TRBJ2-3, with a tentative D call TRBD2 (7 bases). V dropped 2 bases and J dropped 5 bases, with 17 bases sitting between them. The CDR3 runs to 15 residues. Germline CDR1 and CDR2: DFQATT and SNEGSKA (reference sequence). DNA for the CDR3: TGCAGTGCTAGATTTTGGGGGGGGCCCGGAGATACGCAGTATTTT. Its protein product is CSARFWGGPGDTQYF.

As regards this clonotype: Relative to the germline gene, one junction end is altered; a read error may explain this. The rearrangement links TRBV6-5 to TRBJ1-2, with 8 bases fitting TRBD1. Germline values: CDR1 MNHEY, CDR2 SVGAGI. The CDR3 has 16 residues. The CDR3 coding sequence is TGTGCCAGCAGTTACGAACTAGGGACAGGTGGCCTGGGGTCATACTTC. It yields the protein CASSYELGTGGLGSYF.

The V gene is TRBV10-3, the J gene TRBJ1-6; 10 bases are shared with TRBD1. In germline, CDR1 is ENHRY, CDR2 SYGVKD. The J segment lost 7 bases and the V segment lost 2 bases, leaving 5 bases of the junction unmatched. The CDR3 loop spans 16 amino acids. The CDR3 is CAISETGTGVNSPLHF. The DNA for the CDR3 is TGTGCCATCAGTGAGACCGGGACAGGGGTAAATTCACCCCTCCACTTT.

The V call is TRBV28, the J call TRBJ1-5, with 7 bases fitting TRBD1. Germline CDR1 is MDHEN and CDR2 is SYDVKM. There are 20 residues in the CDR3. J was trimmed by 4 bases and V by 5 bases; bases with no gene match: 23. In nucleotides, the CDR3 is TGTGCCAGCAGTCACCGGAAACAGGGGTCCGGGGTACGACTAAATCAGCCCCAGCATTTT. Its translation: CASSHRKQGSGVRLNQPQHF.